This TCR beta chain comes out of a study of radiotherapy plus CTLA-4 blockade in lung cancer. Worth noting for this clone: The antigen remains unidentified.

This table comes from immunoSEQ multiplex PCR, and its TCRdb copy is limited to in-frame clones, with some not included. The sample carries roughly 45,000 clones, roughly 60% recorded once. The CDR3 contains 18 residues. Germline CDR1 is SGHRS and CDR2 is YFSETQ. V shed 7 bases and J 2 bases; nucleotides not matched to a gene: 19. Study conclusions and caveats: Radiotherapy was combined with ipilimumab, and tumor-derived TCR clones then expanded in blood.

The source material was peripheral blood, sampled from a patient treated with radiotherapy plus ipilimumab. The chain joins TRBV5-1 to TRBJ2-7; 9 bases line up with TRBD2. The sequence came from a human donor with non-small cell lung cancer who had a partial response to radiotherapy plus ipilimumab. The CDR3 DNA reads TGCGCCAGCGGACTGGGGGGGTCAGCGGGGGGATTTACCTACGAGCAGTACTTC. Translating gives CASGLGGSAGGFTYEQYF.